This T cell receptor (beta chain) was profiled in a study of Graves' ophthalmopathy and Graves' hyperthyroidism. Study-wide points: As the model predicted ophthalmopathy progression, it achieved a sensitivity of about 71% and a specificity of roughly 72%.

RNA transcripts were the source from which TCR beta CDR3 regions were amplified. HTBI primers were employed in first-round RT-PCR, then a second-round multiplex PCR followed. TCRdb re-called the multiplex PCR reads with MiXCR, one entry per CDR3 protein. The table lists around 1,000,000 distinct CDR3 sequences, about two fifths of them singletons. V gave up 4 bases and J gave up 7 bases, with 13 bases separating them. Germline V CDR1 and CDR2: SEHNR, FQNEAQ (reference sequence). The CDR3 totals 13 residues. Remarks on this clonotype: The antigen is unknown. Just one base apart from a much larger clone, this may be a read error.

The chain recombines TRBV7-9 with TRBJ2-5; weak D call: TRBD2 (5 bases). Sequencing was performed on peripheral blood or thyroid tissue (not recorded which). The sequence was collected from an adult man with Graves' hyperthyroidism. This chain's CDR3 is CASSSPWGATQYF. The CDR3 nucleotides read TGTGCCAGCAGCTCCCCTTGGGGAGCGACCCAGTACTTC. Drawing the rest from reference TRBV7-9 and TRBJ2-5, the complete variable domain is DTGVSQNPRHKITKRGQNVTFRCDPISEHNRLYWYRQTLGQGPEFLTYFQNEAQLEKSRLLSDRFSAERPKGSFSTLEIQRTEQGDSAMYLCASSSPWGATQYFGPGTRLLVL.